This TCR beta chain was sequenced in a study of blood T cell repertoires in COVID-19. Using immunoSEQ multiplex PCR, the repertoire was profiled, and TCRdb retains in-frame clones only, with some absent. The sample has some 170,000 clones; 70% to 80% are singletons. CDR1 and CDR2 from the germline V gene are SGHTA and FQGTGA. This CDR3 spans 13 amino acids. The V gene lost 9 bases and the J gene lost 0 bases, with 11 bases spanning the gap. Participants were aged about 18 to 90 years, lived in 24 US areas, and enrolled virtually. In assigning cohorts, the study relied on participant-reported clinical history.

The sample comprised PBMCs or T cells enriched from blood (not recorded which). The chain couples TRBV7-3 to TRBJ1-1, with D possibly TRBD1 on 5 matching bases. This receptor was identified in a woman aged 50 to 60 who had recovered from COVID-19. The CDR3 loop is CASAQGMNTEAFF. As DNA, the CDR3 is TGTGCCAGTGCCCAGGGAATGAACACTGAAGCTTTCTTT.